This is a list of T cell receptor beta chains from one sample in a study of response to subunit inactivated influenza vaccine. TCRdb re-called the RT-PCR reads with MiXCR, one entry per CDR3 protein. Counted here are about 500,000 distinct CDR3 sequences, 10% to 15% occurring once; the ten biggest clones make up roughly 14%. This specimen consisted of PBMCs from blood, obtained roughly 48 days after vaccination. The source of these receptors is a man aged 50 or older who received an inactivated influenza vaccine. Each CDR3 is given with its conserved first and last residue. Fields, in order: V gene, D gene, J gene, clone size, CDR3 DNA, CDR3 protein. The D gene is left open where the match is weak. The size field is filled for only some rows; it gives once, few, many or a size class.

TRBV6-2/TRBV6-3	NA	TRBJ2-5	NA	TGTGCCAGCAGTTACACGGGGGCCCAAGAGACCCAGTACTTC	CASSYTGAQETQYF
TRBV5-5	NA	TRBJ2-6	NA	TGTGCCAGCAGCTTTCACCCAGGTGTCTTTTCAGGGGCCAACGTCCTGACTTTC	CASSFHPGVFSGANVLTF
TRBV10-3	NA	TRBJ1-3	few	TGTGCCATCAGTGAATTCAGAACGAACCCTGGAAACACCATATATTTT	CAISEFRTNPGNTIYF
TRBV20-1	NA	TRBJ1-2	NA	TGCAGTGCAAGAGAAACACCCGCCGAGGACTATGGCTACACCTTC	CSARETPAEDYGYTF
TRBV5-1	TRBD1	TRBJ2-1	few	TGCGCCAGCAGCTTCTCAGGGGGATACTACAATGAGCAGTTCTTC	CASSFSGGYYNEQFF
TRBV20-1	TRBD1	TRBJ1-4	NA	TGCAGTGCCAGGGGGACAGTATGTGAAAAACTGTTTTTT	CSARGTVCEKLFF
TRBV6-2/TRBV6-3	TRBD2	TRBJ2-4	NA	TGTGCCAGCAGTTACCCTCCTAGCGGGGGGGAGCTAGCCAAAAACATTCAGTACTTC	CASSYPPSGGELAKNIQYF
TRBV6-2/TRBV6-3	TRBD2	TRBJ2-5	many	TGTGCCAGCAGGCCTACTAGCGGGAGATGGGAGACCCAGTACTTC	CASRPTSGRWETQYF
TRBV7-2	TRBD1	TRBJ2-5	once	TGTGCCAGCAGCTCCGACAGGGGGCGCGTAGAGACCCAGTACTTC	CASSSDRGRVETQYF
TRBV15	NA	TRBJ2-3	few	TGTGCCACCAGCAGAGAAGCAAGTAGCACAGATACGCAGTATTTT	CATSREASSTDTQYF
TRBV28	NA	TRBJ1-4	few	TGTGCCAGCAGTTTAGTACAGTCTAATGAAAAACTGTTTTTT	CASSLVQSNEKLFF
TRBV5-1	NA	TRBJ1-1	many	TGCGCCAGCAGCCTAACGACAGTAAACACTGAAGCTTTCTTT	CASSLTTVNTEAFF
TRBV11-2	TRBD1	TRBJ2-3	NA	TGTGCCAGCAGCTTCGGGGACAGGGTTCATACGCAGTATTTT	CASSFGDRVHTQYF
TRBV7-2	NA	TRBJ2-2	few	TGTGCCAGCAGTTACCATGCTCAAAACACCGGGGAGCTGTTTTTT	CASSYHAQNTGELFF
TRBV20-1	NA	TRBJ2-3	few	TGCAGTGCTAGAGCCACAGGTGGTTGGACAGATACGCAGTATTTT	CSARATGGWTDTQYF
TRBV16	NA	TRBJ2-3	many	TGTGCCAGCAGCCAAAAGTCCACAGATACGCAGTATTTT	CASSQKSTDTQYF
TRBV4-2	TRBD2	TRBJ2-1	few	TGTGCCAGCAGCCAAGAGACTAGCGTGTACAATGAGCAGTTCTTC	CASSQETSVYNEQFF
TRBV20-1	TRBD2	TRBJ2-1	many	TGCAGTGCTAGTGATTTTGGCCCTAGCGGGATCTACAATGAGCAGTTCTTC	CSASDFGPSGIYNEQFF
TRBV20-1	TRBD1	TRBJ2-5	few	TGCAGTGCAGACGCCAGGGGGCGGGAGACCCAGTACTTC	CSADARGRETQYF
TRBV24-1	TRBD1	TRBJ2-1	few	TGTGCCACCAGTGAAAGGACAGGGAGCTCCTACAATGAGCAGTTCTTC	CATSERTGSSYNEQFF
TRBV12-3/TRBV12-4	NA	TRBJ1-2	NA	TGTGCCAGCAGTTTCTGGAAAGTTAACTATGGCTACACCTTC	CASSFWKVNYGYTF
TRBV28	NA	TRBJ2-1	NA	TGTGCCAGCAGTTTATCCCGCCCTAGCTCCTACAATGAGCAGTTCTTC	CASSLSRPSSYNEQFF
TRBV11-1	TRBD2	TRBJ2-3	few	TGTGCCAGCAGCTCCTTCGTAACTCAGCGGGGGGGCCGCGATACGCAGTATTTT	CASSSFVTQRGGRDTQYF
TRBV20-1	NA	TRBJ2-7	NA	TGCAGTGCCAAGGGGGACGAGCAGTACTTC	CSAKGDEQYF
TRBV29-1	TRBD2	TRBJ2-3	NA	TGCAGCGTTCCCACCGGGGCGGGGGGGCACCTCGGGGATACGCAGTATTTT	CSVPTGAGGHLGDTQYF
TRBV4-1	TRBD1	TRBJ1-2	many	TGCGCCAGCAGCCAAGATAGAGGGGGCGCTTATGGCTACACCTTC	CASSQDRGGAYGYTF
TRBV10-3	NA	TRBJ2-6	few	TGTGCCATCAGTGAGTCCCCAGTTCGCTCTGGGGCCAACGTCCTGACTTTC	CAISESPVRSGANVLTF
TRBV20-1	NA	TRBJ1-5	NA	TGCAGTGCCAGTACAGGGTCCAATCAGCCCCAGCATTTT	CSASTGSNQPQHF
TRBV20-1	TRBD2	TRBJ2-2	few	TGCAGTGCTAGAGATTGGATGACTAGCGGGATAACCGGGGAGCTGTTTTTT	CSARDWMTSGITGELFF
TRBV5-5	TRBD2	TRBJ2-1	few	TGTGCCAGCAGCTTGGGATGGAGCGGGGGGCCGGGTGAGCAGTTCTTC	CASSLGWSGGPGEQFF
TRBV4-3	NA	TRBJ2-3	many	TGCGCCAGCAGCCAAGAGGACACAGATACGCAGTATTTT	CASSQEDTDTQYF
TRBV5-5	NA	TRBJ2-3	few	TGTGCCAGCAGCTCGCCCCACCCCGAAGATACGCAGTATTTT	CASSSPHPEDTQYF
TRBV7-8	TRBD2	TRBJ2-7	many	TGTGCCAGCAGTGGGACTAAGCAGTACTTC	CASSGTKQYF
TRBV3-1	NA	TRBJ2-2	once	TGTGCCAGCTCCAAAGAACTAGCCTCTACCGGGGAGCTGTTTTTT	CASSKELASTGELFF
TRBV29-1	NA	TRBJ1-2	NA	TGCAGCGTTGATTATTACGAGGGGAACTATGGCTACACCTTC	CSVDYYEGNYGYTF
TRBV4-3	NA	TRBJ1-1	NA	TGCGCCAGCAGCCAAGTTAGTTTGGGGACTGAAGCTTTCTTT	CASSQVSLGTEAFF
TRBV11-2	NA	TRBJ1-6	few	TGTGCCAGCTCCGGAGCCAATTCTAATTCACCCCTCCACTTT	CASSGANSNSPLHF
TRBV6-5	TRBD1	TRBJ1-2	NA	TGTGCCAGCAGTTCCAACTGGAGTCCGGGACAGGGGGACTATGGCTACACCTTC	CASSSNWSPGQGDYGYTF
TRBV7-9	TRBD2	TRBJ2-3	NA	TGTGCCAGCGGAGCAGCGGGGGGGTTTCTCACAGATACGCAGTATTTT	CASGAAGGFLTDTQYF
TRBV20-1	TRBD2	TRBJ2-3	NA	TGCAGTGCTAGAGATCCGTGGGAGCGGGAGAACCCAGATACGCAGTATTTT	CSARDPWERENPDTQYF
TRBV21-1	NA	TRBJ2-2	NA	TGTGCCAGCCCTCCCGGGCCCTCCACCGGGGAGCTGTTTTTT	CASPPGPSTGELFF
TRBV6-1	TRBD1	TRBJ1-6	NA	TGTGCCAGCAGTGATGACAGGGAGGTTTCACCCCTCCACTTT	CASSDDREVSPLHF
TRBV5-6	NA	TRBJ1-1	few	TGTGCCAGCAGCCTACAGGGTTATGAAGCTTTCTTT	CASSLQGYEAFF
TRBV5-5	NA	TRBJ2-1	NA	TGTGCCAGCACCACTCGACTAGGGTGGTACAATGAGCAGTTCTTC	CASTTRLGWYNEQFF